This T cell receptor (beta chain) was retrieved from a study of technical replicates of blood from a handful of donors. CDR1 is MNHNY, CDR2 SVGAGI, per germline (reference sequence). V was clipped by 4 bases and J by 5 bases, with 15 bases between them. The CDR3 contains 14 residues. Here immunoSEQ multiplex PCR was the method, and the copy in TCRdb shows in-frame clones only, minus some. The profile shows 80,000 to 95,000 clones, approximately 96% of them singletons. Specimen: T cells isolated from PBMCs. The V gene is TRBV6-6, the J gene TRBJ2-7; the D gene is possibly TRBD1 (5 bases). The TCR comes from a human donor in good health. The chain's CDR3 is CASSSWGRVDEQYF. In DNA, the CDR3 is TGTGCCAGCAGTTCCTGGGGCAGGGTGGACGAGCAGTACTTC.